This TCR beta chain is from a study of breast tumors, draining lymph nodes, adjacent tissues. Regarding the study as a whole: Tumor TCR diversity was below lymph nodes but above nontumor tissue. Findings are consistent with lymph node origin and intratumoral expansion of most tumor T cells.

TCRdb fed the multiplex PCR reads into MiXCR, producing one record per CDR3 protein. This sample has approximately 250,000 distinct CDR3 sequences, with around 35% found just once. As regards this clonotype: Its specificity is unknown.

CDR1 SNHLY and CDR2 FYNNEI come from the germline V gene. This CDR3 is built from 12 residues. V lost 6 bases and J 12 bases, leaving 12 bases between the germline ends. Breast cancer patients provided tissue from their axillary draining lymph nodes. The sequence was collected from a female donor with breast cancer. Some clones in this sample may be carry-over from other donors' samples. The sample taken for sequencing was axillary lymph node tissue. This sequence joins TRBV2 and TRBJ1-6; D is possibly TRBD1 (5 bases). The CDR3 reads CASRGGGIPLHF. CDR3 sequence (DNA): TGTGCCAGCAGGGGGGGGGGTATACCCCTCCACTTT.